The 29 T cell receptor beta chains below all came from one sample that was sequenced in a study of blood T cell repertoires in COVID-19. Here immunoSEQ multiplex PCR was the method, and the copy in TCRdb shows in-frame clones only, minus some. The sample includes around 300,000 clones, around 87% of them seen just once. The source material was peripheral blood. The receptors come from a woman in her 40s with COVID-19, enrolled during active disease.

This clone showed up just once. The chain employs TRBV19 and TRBJ1-5; D is possibly TRBD1 (5 bases). The germline V gene encodes CDR1 LNHDA and CDR2 SQIVND (reference sequence). V lost 0 bases and J 6 bases, leaving 15 bases between the germline ends. The CDR3 is 16 residues long. The CDR3 loop is CASSIDAGRSAQPQHF. In DNA form, the CDR3 reads TGTGCCAGTAGTATAGACGCAGGGCGGTCGGCTCAGCCCCAGCATTTT.

The V gene is TRBV5-1, the J gene TRBJ2-2; 8 bases are shared with TRBD1. Germline V gene data show CDR1 as SGHRS and CDR2 as YFSETQ. The V gene end was trimmed by 4 bases and the J gene end by 3 bases; junction bases not matched to a gene: 8. The CDR3 is 16 residues long. The CDR3 nucleotides are TGCGCCAGCAGCCACGGACAGGGTTTAGACACCGGGGAGCTGTTTTTT. Protein product: CASSHGQGLDTGELFF.

V usage is TRBV5-5 and J usage is TRBJ2-3; 9 bases line up with TRBD1. Trimming cost V 4 bases and J 3 bases; bases outside gene matches: 6. The germline CDR1 and CDR2 sequences are SGHKS and YYEKEE (reference sequence). This CDR3 is 15 amino acids long. Written as DNA, the CDR3 is TGTGCCAGCAGCCAACAGGGGGCGCGGACAGATACGCAGTATTTT. This codes for CASSQQGARTDTQYF.

The chain carries TRBV14 and TRBJ2-1; D not certain. The CDR3 extends over 16 amino acids. The germline CDR1 and CDR2 sequences are SGHDN and FVKESK. Trimming removed 2 bases at V and 6 bases at J, with 17 bases between. The CDR3 DNA sequence: TGTGCCAGCAGCCAATCGGGTCTAAACCGCGGCAATGAGCAGTTCTTC. This gives the protein CASSQSGLNRGNEQFF.

The chain couples TRBV28 to TRBJ2-7; TRBD1 agrees at 9 bases. Per the germline V gene, CDR1 is MDHEN and CDR2 is SYDVKM. With V trimmed by 7 bases and J by 2 bases, 6 bases remained unmatched. This CDR3 has 14 amino acids. The CDR3 reads CASTRTGATYEQYF. CDR3 sequence (DNA): TGTGCCAGCACCCGGACAGGGGCCACCTACGAGCAGTACTTC. The full variable domain, rest sourced from reference TRBV28 and TRBJ2-7, is DVKVTQSSRYLVKRTGEKVFLECVQDMDHENMFWYRQDPGLGLRLIYFSYDVKMKEKGDIPEGYSVSREKKERFSLILESASTNQTSMYLCASTRTGATYEQYFGPGTRLTVT.

Only one count was recorded for this clone. J is TRBJ2-2 and V is TRBV29-1, with 7 bases fitting TRBD1. The CDR3 sequence is 13 residues long. Losses at the gene ends were 6 bases for V and 1 base for J; bases not matched to a gene: 2. Germline CDR1 is SQVTM and CDR2 is ANQGSEA. The chain's CDR3 is CSVDRENTGELFF. The CDR3 nucleotides are TGCAGCGTCGACAGGGAGAACACCGGGGAGCTGTTTTTT.

The chain carries TRBV9 and TRBJ1-3; 9 bases fit TRBD1. The length of the CDR3 is 16 residues. J was trimmed by 0 bases and V by 4 bases; bases with no gene match: 5. Germline values: CDR1 SGDLS, CDR2 YYNGEE. The CDR3 protein is CASSSWTGVSGNTIYF. In DNA, the CDR3 is TGTGCCAGCAGCAGCTGGACAGGGGTCTCTGGAAACACCATATATTTT.

The chain joins TRBV9 to TRBJ2-3; D possibly corresponds to TRBD1 (6 bases). Deletions cut 2 bases from V and 2 bases from J, with 15 bases between. Germline V gene sequence: CDR1 SGDLS, CDR2 YYNGEE. The CDR3 is 16 amino acids. CDR3 region: CASSVSYRADTDTQYF. DNA of the CDR3: TGTGCCAGCAGCGTCTCATACAGGGCCGACACAGATACGCAGTATTTT.

This clone occurred a few times. The chain is built from TRBV5-1 and TRBJ1-3, with D maybe TRBD1 (5 bases). Germline V gives CDR1 SGHRS, CDR2 YFSETQ. The CDR3 length is 15 residues. Trimming removed 6 bases from V and 4 bases from J, with 17 bases in between. The CDR3 loop is CASTSTGQTGNTIYF. The CDR3 DNA follows: TGCGCCAGCACATCTACCGGACAAACGGGAAACACCATATATTTT.

The rearrangement links TRBV29-1 to TRBJ2-3, with TRBD2 matching over 8 bases. V was clipped by 7 bases and J by 6 bases; unmatched bases: 12. Germline CDR1 is SQVTM and CDR2 is ANQGSEA. The CDR3 is made up of 14 amino acids. In DNA form, the CDR3 reads TGCAGCGCGAGGGCGGGGGGAAGGTCTGATACGCAGTATTTT. Translating it yields CSARAGGRSDTQYF.

V usage is TRBV3-1 (or the pseudogene TRBV3-2) and J usage is TRBJ1-6; D not resolved. Germline values: CDR1 LGHDT, CDR2 YNNKEL (reference sequence). The CDR3 covers 15 residues. Deletions cut 1 base from V and 8 bases from J, with 12 bases between. The CDR3 sequence is CASSQVSRAYSPLHF. Written as DNA, the CDR3 is TGTGCCAGCAGCCAAGTATCCCGAGCCTATTCACCCCTCCACTTT.

This chain joins TRBV4-3 and TRBJ1-6; 7 bases align to TRBD1. Per germline, CDR1 LGHNA and CDR2 YSLEER. CDR3 length: 15 amino acids. After removal of 1 base from V and 6 bases from J, the junction contained 3 bases not matched to a gene. In DNA, the CDR3 is TGCGCCAGCAGCCAAGTTCCAGGGGGTAATTCACCCCTCCACTTT. Its translation: CASSQVPGGNSPLHF.

The V call is TRBV6-4, the J call TRBJ2-1; TRBD2 matches 9 bases. Germline V gene lookup returns CDR1 MRHNA and CDR2 SNTAGT. The CDR3 contains 15 residues. The V and J ends lost 2 bases and 9 bases, in that order; junction bases with no gene match: 8. The CDR3: CASSDGLAGGSEQFF. The CDR3 DNA reads TGTGCCAGCAGTGACGGTTTGGCGGGAGGGAGTGAGCAGTTCTTC.

In DNA form, the CDR3 reads TGTGCCAGCAGTCTAGCGGGGCGGGATGAGCAGTTCTTC. This encodes CASSLAGRDEQFF. The chain is built from TRBV7-2 and TRBJ2-1; TRBD2 aligns across 9 bases. From germline, CDR1 is SGHTA and CDR2 FQGNSA. The trim removed 6 bases at V and 8 bases at J, leaving 5 bases unmatched. The CDR3 covers 13 residues.

The chain is built from TRBV10-3 and TRBJ2-1; a possible D gene is TRBD2 (7 bases). Per germline, CDR1 ENHRY and CDR2 SYGVKD. This CDR3 contains 16 residues. V lost 2 bases and J 4 bases, leaving 15 bases between the germline ends. The CDR3 sequence is CAISEDGGAWYNEQFF. CDR3 DNA sequence: TGTGCCATCAGTGAGGATGGGGGGGCCTGGTACAATGAGCAGTTCTTC.

The chain joins TRBV7-6 to TRBJ2-3; 7 nucleotides match TRBD1. Germline V gives CDR1 SGHVS, CDR2 FNYEAQ. V dropped 4 bases and J dropped 2; count of bases not matched to a gene: 6. The CDR3 is made up of 15 amino acids. The CDR3 loop is CASSSTGSNTDTQYF. The CDR3 DNA follows: TGTGCCAGCAGCTCGACAGGGTCGAACACAGATACGCAGTATTTT.

J is TRBJ2-7 and V is TRBV7-3; 8 bases fit TRBD1. This CDR3 comprises 14 residues. CDR1 and CDR2 from the germline V gene are SGHTA and FQGTGA. V dropped 5 bases and J dropped 3; count of bases not matched to a gene: 6. CDR3 protein: CASSTQGAGYEQYF. The CDR3, as DNA: TGTGCCAGCAGCACCCAGGGGGCTGGCTACGAGCAGTACTTC.

The chain combines TRBV7-2 with TRBJ2-5; 8 bases are a match to TRBD1. The CDR3 spans 16 residues. Germline CDR1 SGHTA, CDR2 FQGNSA. V shed 1 base and J 4 bases; nucleotides not matched to a gene: 8. The CDR3 coding sequence is TGTGCCAGCAGCTTAGGGGCATCGACAGGGGTAGAGACCCAGTACTTC. Its protein product is CASSLGASTGVETQYF. The full variable domain, rest sourced from reference TRBV7-2 and TRBJ2-5, is GAGVSQSPSNKVTEKGKDVELRCDPISGHTALYWYRQSLGQGLEFLIYFQGNSAPDKSGLPSDRFSAERTGGSVSTLTIQRTQQEDSAVYLCASSLGASTGVETQYFGPGTRLLVL.

CDR3 protein: CASSQFPYTGELFF. CDR3 DNA: TGTGCCAGCAGCCAATTTCCGTACACCGGGGAGCTGTTTTTT. The J gene is TRBJ2-2, the V gene TRBV14; D gene ambiguous. V lost 2 bases and J 3 bases, leaving 7 bases between the germline ends. The CDR3 runs 14 residues. The V gene's germline CDR1 is SGHDN and CDR2 FVKESK.

The V gene is TRBV7-2, the J gene TRBJ1-2; D gene unclear. The CDR3 is made up of 14 amino acids. Germline V gene data show CDR1 as SGHTA and CDR2 as FQGNSA. Trimming stripped 5 bases from V and 5 bases from J, with 15 bases between. The CDR3 loop reads CASSPGTTTYGYTF. CDR3 DNA: TGTGCCAGCAGCCCGGGAACAACCACTTATGGCTACACCTTC.

The rearrangement uses TRBV6-2 or TRBV6-3 and TRBJ2-2, with 7 positions matching TRBD1. The length of the CDR3 is 15 residues. CDR1 and CDR2 (germline): MNHEY, SVGEGT. Losses at the gene ends were 2 bases for V and 4 bases for J; bases not matched to a gene: 4. This chain's CDR3 is CASSYLGQTTGELFF. The CDR3, as DNA: TGTGCCAGCAGTTACCTGGGACAGACCACCGGGGAGCTGTTTTTT.

In the case of this clone: This same CDR3 is encoded by further DNA sequences in the sample. This sequence joins TRBV6-5 and TRBJ1-1; 8 bases agree with TRBD1. Germline trimming cut 6 bases from V and 2 bases from J; bases unmatched to any gene: 5. Germline V gene sequence: CDR1 MNHEY, CDR2 SVGAGI. The CDR3 runs 14 residues. CDR3 in amino acids: CASRNRGGNTEAFF. CDR3 DNA sequence: TGTGCCAGCAGAAACAGGGGGGGAAACACTGAAGCTTTCTTT.

In its sample, this clone was seen once. This chain joins TRBV9 and TRBJ2-1; TRBD1 matches at 9 bases. Trimming removed 3 bases from V and 4 bases from J; junction bases left unmatched: 8. The length of the CDR3 is 16 residues. Per germline, CDR1 SGDLS and CDR2 YYNGEE. The CDR3 loop reads CASSAGTGQGYNEQFF. CDR3 DNA sequence: TGTGCCAGCAGCGCAGGCACGGGACAGGGTTACAATGAGCAGTTCTTC. The full variable domain, completed using reference TRBV9 and TRBJ2-1, is DSGVTQTPKHLITATGQRVTLRCSPRSGDLSVYWYQQSLDQGLQFLIQYYNGEERAKGNILERFSAQQFPDLHSELNLSSLELGDSALYFCASSAGTGQGYNEQFFGPGTRLTVL.

The chain combines TRBV30 with TRBJ1-6, with D possibly matching TRBD1 (6 bases). This CDR3 spans 12 amino acids. The germline V gene encodes CDR1 GTSNPN and CDR2 SVGIG (reference sequence). V was trimmed by 7 bases and J by 7 bases, leaving 11 bases between them. The DNA of the CDR3 is TGTGCCTCGGACAGAGTAAATTCACCCCTCCACTTT. This translates into CASDRVNSPLHF.

The V gene is TRBV7-9, the J gene TRBJ2-2; perhaps TRBD1 as D (7 bases). This CDR3 has 16 residues. CDR1 is SEHNR and CDR2 is FQNEAQ in the germline V gene (reference sequence). V was clipped by 3 bases and J by 0 bases, with 11 bases between them. The CDR3 DNA sequence: TGTGCCAGCAGCTTGAGCAGGGGGGCGAACACCGGGGAGCTGTTTTTT. Its protein product is CASSLSRGANTGELFF.

J is TRBJ1-5 and V is TRBV9; a weak D match, TRBD1 (6 bases). In germline, CDR1 is SGDLS, CDR2 YYNGEE. The length of the CDR3 is 17 residues. The V gene lost 1 base and the J gene lost 3 bases, with 17 bases spanning the gap. For the CDR3, the DNA is TGTGCCAGCAGCGTAATAACAGGGAAGGCTGCCAATCAGCCCCAGCATTTT. Translating it yields CASSVITGKAANQPQHF. Variable domain in full (rest from reference TRBV9 and TRBJ1-5): DSGVTQTPKHLITATGQRVTLRCSPRSGDLSVYWYQQSLDQGLQFLIQYYNGEERAKGNILERFSAQQFPDLHSELNLSSLELGDSALYFCASSVITGKAANQPQHFGDGTRLSIL.

The CDR3 DNA is TGTGCCAGCAGCTCCTCCAGGGGAACTGGAAACACCATATATTTT. It yields the protein CASSSSRGTGNTIYF. V gene TRBV7-2 combines with J gene TRBJ1-3, with D maybe TRBD1 (6 bases). CDR3 length: 15 amino acids. With 4 bases removed from V and 2 bases from J, the gap between germline ends came to 12 bases. CDR1 and CDR2 (germline): SGHTA, FQGNSA.

This chain joins TRBV9 and TRBJ1-4; TRBD1 matches at 9 bases. This CDR3 has 15 residues. The trim removed 4 bases at V and 6 bases at J, leaving 7 bases unmatched. Germline loops: CDR1 SGDLS, CDR2 YYNGEE. The CDR3 protein is CASSTSTGGDEKLFF. The DNA of the CDR3 is TGTGCCAGCAGCACCTCGACAGGGGGAGATGAAAAACTGTTTTTT.

This clone was detected a few times. The CDR3 region is CASSEGGGNQPQHF. CDR3 DNA: TGTGCCAGCAGTGAGGGGGGAGGCAATCAGCCCCAGCATTTT. The chain links TRBV6-1 to TRBJ1-5; D might be TRBD1 (5 bases). CDR1 and CDR2 (germline): MNHNS, SASEGT. V lost 3 bases and J 2 bases, leaving 8 bases between the germline ends. This CDR3 is built from 14 residues.